Sequencing of this T cell receptor (beta chain) was carried out in a study of OX40 agonist ivuxolimab in advanced cancers. Repertoires were generated with immunoSEQ multiplex PCR, while TCRdb's copy carries only in-frame clones and drops some. The sample yields just over 50,000 clones, 88% seen once. CDR3 size: 17 residues. V was shortened by 6 bases and J by 4 bases, with 22 bases between the two germline ends. The germline CDR1 and CDR2 sequences are MDHEN and SYDVKM. Sequenced material: CD4+ or CD8+ T cells sorted from blood, taken in a trial of the OX40 agonist ivuxolimab. This clonotype originated in an adult with an advanced solid tumor such as melanoma, head and neck, liver or kidney cancer. The rearrangement joins TRBV28 to TRBJ1-5; D might be TRBD1 (6 bases). The CDR3 nucleotides read TGTGCCAGCAGCTCTATCGGCAGGGGAGGGAGAAATCAGCCCCAGCATTTT. It codes for CASSSIGRGGRNQPQHF.